One and the same sample provided the 7 T cell receptor beta chains below, sequenced in a study of CD8 T cells in Susac syndrome. An input of roughly 0.5 to 1 ug of RNA was subjected to reverse transcription using random hexamers. TCRdb re-analysed the immunoSEQ multiplex PCR reads in MiXCR, keeping a single row per CDR3 protein. This table holds approximately 120,000 distinct CDR3 sequences, 93% found once. Sequenced sample: CD8+ T cells from PBMCs. All receptors derive from a human donor with multiple sclerosis.

The V gene is TRBV6-2 or TRBV6-3, the J gene TRBJ2-3; 7 bases are shared with TRBD2. CDR3 length: 16 amino acids. The trim removed 6 bases at V and 0 bases at J, leaving 9 bases unmatched. Germline CDR1 is MNHEY and CDR2 is SVGEGT. The CDR3 protein is CASSSFLADSTDTQYF. CDR3 DNA sequence: TGTGCCAGCAGCTCCTTTCTAGCGGATAGCACAGATACGCAGTATTTT.

The chain joins TRBV9 to TRBJ1-2; tentative D call: TRBD1 (6 bases). The CDR3 sequence is 15 residues long. Deletions cut 4 bases from V and 3 bases from J, with 16 bases between. The germline V gene encodes CDR1 SGDLS and CDR2 YYNGEE. Here the CDR3 reads CASSPGSGEDYGYTF. The CDR3 nucleotides read TGTGCCAGCAGCCCTGGGTCAGGGGAGGACTATGGCTACACCTTC. Combining the CDR3 with reference TRBV9 and TRBJ1-2 gives the whole variable domain DSGVTQTPKHLITATGQRVTLRCSPRSGDLSVYWYQQSLDQGLQFLIQYYNGEERAKGNILERFSAQQFPDLHSELNLSSLELGDSALYFCASSPGSGEDYGYTFGSGTRLTVV.

This chain joins TRBV20-1 and TRBJ2-1; TRBD2 might be the D (6 bases). The CDR3 spans 14 residues. Germline values: CDR1 DFQATT, CDR2 SNEGSKA (reference sequence). Trimming removed 3 bases from V and 6 bases from J, with 15 bases in between. The CDR3 DNA is TGCAGTGCTAGCCGCGGGACCCGGGTCAATGAGCAGTTCTTC. Amino acid sequence: CSASRGTRVNEQFF.

V is TRBV15 and J is TRBJ2-1, with a weak D call TRBD2 (5 bases). CDR3 length: 15 amino acids. The V end lost 5 bases, the J end lost 2 bases, and 13 bases lay between the germline ends. Germline assignment: CDR1 LNHNV and CDR2 YYDKDF (reference sequence). CDR3 protein: CATSPRTGTYNEQFF. CDR3 nucleotide sequence: TGTGCCACCAGCCCTCGGACTGGTACCTACAATGAGCAGTTCTTC.

The chain recombines TRBV5-4 with TRBJ2-7; 8 bases align to TRBD2. Germline V gives CDR1 SGHNT, CDR2 YYREEE (reference sequence). Trimming removed 4 bases from V and 0 bases from J; junction bases left unmatched: 9. The CDR3 is 16 residues long. The DNA for the CDR3 is TGTGCCAGCAGCGCCGTGGGAGCGGGGGCCTCCTACGAGCAGTACTTC. Translated: CASSAVGAGASYEQYF.

The rearrangement links TRBV7-9 to TRBJ1-2; TRBD1 matches at 10 bases. Per the germline V gene, CDR1 is SEHNR and CDR2 is FQNEAQ (reference sequence). Unmatched junction bases numbered 6, after V lost 2 bases and J lost 0 bases. This CDR3 comprises 17 residues. In DNA, the CDR3 is TGTGCCAGCAGCTTAAGGGGACAGGGGTCGGCTAACTATGGCTACACCTTC. Protein product: CASSLRGQGSANYGYTF.

The chain has TRBV13 and TRBJ2-7; D is unclear. Germline values: CDR1 PRHDT, CDR2 FYEKMQ (reference sequence). The CDR3 covers 12 residues. CDR3 sequence reads: CASSSKSSEQYV. The CDR3 nucleotides read TGTGCCAGCAGCTCAAAATCCTCCGAGCAGTACGTC.